This TCR beta chain was captured by sequencing in a study of long-term antiretroviral therapy in people with HIV. About the research overall: The 2015 immediate-ART recommendation came about a decade after the earliest samples.

To note about this clone: Its antigen remains unknown.

General observations from the study: Whereas controls had wider CDR3 length ranges, HIV repertoires had narrower ones.

The immunoSEQ assay was v3.0, run at survey level. Some clones are missing from TCRdb's copy, which holds only in-frame ones; the method was immunoSEQ multiplex PCR. Of about 33,000 clones listed, 70% to 80% were seen once; the top ten hold roughly 6.6%. The cryopreserved samples used held 1-10 million PBMC prior to extraction of DNA. V shed 5 bases and J shed 3 bases, with 12 bases lying between them. CDR1 and CDR2 (germline): SGHVS, FQNEAQ. This CDR3 contains 14 residues. The genes are TRBV7-8 and TRBJ2-3; D ambiguous. The specimen comprised unsorted PBMCs, sampled 2 years after starting antiretroviral therapy. The receptor's source is a woman in her fifties or sixties with HIV. The CDR3 is CASSARSLTDTQYF. DNA for the CDR3: TGTGCCAGCAGCGCGCGCTCATTGACAGATACGCAGTATTTT.